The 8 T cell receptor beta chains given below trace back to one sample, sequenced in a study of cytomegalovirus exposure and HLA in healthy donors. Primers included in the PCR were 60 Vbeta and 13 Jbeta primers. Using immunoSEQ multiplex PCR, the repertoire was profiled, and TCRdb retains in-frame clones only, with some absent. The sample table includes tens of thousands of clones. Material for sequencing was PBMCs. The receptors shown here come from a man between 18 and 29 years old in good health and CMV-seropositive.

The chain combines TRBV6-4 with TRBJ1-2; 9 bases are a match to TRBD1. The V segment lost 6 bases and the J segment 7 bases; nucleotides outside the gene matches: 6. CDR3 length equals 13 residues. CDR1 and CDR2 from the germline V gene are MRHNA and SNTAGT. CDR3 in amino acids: CASSPGQGVGYTF. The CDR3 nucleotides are TGTGCCAGCAGCCCGGGACAGGGTGTTGGCTACACCTTC.

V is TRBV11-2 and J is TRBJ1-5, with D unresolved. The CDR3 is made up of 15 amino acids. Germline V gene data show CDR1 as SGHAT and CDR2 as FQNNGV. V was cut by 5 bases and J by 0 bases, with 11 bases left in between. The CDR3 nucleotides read TGTGCCAGCAGCGACGGGTCCTTTAGCAATCAGCCCCAGCATTTT. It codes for CASSDGSFSNQPQHF. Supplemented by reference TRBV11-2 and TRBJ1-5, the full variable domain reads EAGVAQSPRYKIIEKRQSVAFWCNPISGHATLYWYQQILGQGPKLLIQFQNNGVVDDSQLPKDRFSAERLKGVDSTLKIQPAKLEDSAVYLCASSDGSFSNQPQHFGDGTRLSIL.

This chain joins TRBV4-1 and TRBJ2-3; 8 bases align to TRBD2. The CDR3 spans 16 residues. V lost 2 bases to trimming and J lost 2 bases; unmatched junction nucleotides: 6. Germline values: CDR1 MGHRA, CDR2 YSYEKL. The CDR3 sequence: CASSQSGRGDTDTQYF. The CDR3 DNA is TGCGCCAGCAGCCAATCCGGGCGGGGGGACACAGATACGCAGTATTTT.

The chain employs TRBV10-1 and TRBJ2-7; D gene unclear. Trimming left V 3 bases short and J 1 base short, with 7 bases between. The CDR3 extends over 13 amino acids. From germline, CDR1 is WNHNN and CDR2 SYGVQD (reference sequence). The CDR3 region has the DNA TGCGCCAGCAGTGACTTGTTTTCCTACGAGCAGTACTTC. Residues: CASSDLFSYEQYF.

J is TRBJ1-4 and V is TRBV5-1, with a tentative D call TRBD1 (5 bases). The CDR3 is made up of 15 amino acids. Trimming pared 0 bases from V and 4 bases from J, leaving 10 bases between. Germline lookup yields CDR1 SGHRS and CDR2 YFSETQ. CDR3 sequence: CASSLEGVGNEKLFF. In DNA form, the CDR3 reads TGCGCCAGCAGCTTGGAAGGGGTGGGTAATGAAAAACTGTTTTTT.

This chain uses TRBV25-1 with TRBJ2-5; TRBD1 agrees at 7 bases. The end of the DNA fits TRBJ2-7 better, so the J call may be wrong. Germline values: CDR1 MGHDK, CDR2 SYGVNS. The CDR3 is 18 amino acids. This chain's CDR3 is CASSESPSWDSFIYEQYF. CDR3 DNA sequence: TGTGCCAGCAGTGAATCCCCCTCGTGGGACAGCTTTATCTACGAGCAGTACTTC.

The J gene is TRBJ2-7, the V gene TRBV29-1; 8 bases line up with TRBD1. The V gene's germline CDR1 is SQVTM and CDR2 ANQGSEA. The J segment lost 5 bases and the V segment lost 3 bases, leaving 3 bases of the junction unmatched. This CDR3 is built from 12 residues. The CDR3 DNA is TGCAGCGTTGACGACAGGGGCGACGAGCAGTACTTC. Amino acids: CSVDDRGDEQYF.

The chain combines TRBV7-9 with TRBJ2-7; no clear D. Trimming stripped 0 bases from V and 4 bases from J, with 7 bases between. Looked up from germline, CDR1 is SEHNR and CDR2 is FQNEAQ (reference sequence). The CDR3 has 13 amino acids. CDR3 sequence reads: CASSLASQYEQYF. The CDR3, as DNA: TGTGCCAGCAGCTTAGCCTCCCAGTACGAGCAGTACTTC.